This T cell receptor beta chain was recovered during a study of long-term antiretroviral therapy in people with HIV. Regarding the study as a whole: Transplant-donor-level diversity was not reached after ART, though diversity increased.

Survey level was the resolution at which the v3.0 immunoSEQ assay ran. Assay: immunoSEQ multiplex PCR; the TCRdb copy retains only in-frame clones and omits some. The table records around 20,000 clones, 65% to 85% of them present only once. About this clone: What it recognizes is unknown.

The sample was unsorted PBMCs, taken 0.6 years after starting antiretroviral therapy. The receptor was derived from a woman between 18 and 30 years old with HIV.

The chain's CDR3 is CASSLDSRTRGYNEQFF. The CDR3 nucleotides read TGTGCCAGCAGCTTAGATTCGAGGACTAGGGGTTACAATGAGCAGTTCTTC. This chain connects TRBV11-2 to TRBJ2-1, with TRBD2 matching 7 bases. The length of the CDR3 is 17 residues. Germline CDR1 is SGHAT and CDR2 is FQNNGV. V shed 0 bases and J 4 bases; nucleotides not matched to a gene: 9. Variable domain in full (rest from reference TRBV11-2 and TRBJ2-1): EAGVAQSPRYKIIEKRQSVAFWCNPISGHATLYWYQQILGQGPKLLIQFQNNGVVDDSQLPKDRFSAERLKGVDSTLKIQPAKLEDSAVYLCASSLDSRTRGYNEQFFGPGTRLTVL.